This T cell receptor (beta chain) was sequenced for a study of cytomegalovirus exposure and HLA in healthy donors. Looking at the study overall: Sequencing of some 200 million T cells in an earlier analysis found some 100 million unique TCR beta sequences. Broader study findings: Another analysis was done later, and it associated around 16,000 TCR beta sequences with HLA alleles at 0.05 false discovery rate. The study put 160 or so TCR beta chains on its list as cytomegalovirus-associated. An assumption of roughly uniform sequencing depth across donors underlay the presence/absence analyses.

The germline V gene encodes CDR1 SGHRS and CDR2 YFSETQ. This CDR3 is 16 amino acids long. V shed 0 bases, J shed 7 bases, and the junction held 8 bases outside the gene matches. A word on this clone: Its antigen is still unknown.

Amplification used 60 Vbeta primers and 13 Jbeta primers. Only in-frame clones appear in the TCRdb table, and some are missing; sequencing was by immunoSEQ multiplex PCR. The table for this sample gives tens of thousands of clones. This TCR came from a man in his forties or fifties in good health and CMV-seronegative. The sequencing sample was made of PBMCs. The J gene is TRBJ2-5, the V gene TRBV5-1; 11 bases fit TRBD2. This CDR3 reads CASSLEVTSGVGTQYF. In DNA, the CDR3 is TGCGCCAGCAGCTTGGAAGTGACTAGCGGGGTTGGGACCCAGTACTTC. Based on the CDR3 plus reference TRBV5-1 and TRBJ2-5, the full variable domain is KAGVTQTPRYLIKTRGQQVTLSCSPISGHRSVSWYQQTPGQGLQFLFEYFSETQRNKGNFPGRFSGRQFSNSRSEMNVSTLELGDSALYLCASSLEVTSGVGTQYFGPGTRLLVL.